A single T cell receptor beta chain is shown here with its context. The sample is drawn from a study of blood T cell repertoires in COVID-19. Study as a whole: The samples span acute and convalescent COVID-19 from the United States, Italy and Spain. PBMCs, B-cell-depleted T cells, or T cells were the source of the cDNA or gDNA that made up the material.

CDR3 length: 14 amino acids. The junction had 12 bases not matched to a gene; V was cut back by 10 bases and J by 5 bases. Germline V gene sequence: CDR1 LNHDA, CDR2 SQIVND (reference sequence). Original processing methods: Researchers report that nucleated cell counts were estimated from reference gene primer amplification. Produced via immunoSEQ multiplex PCR; TCRdb's table is partial and in-frame only. The DNA gave D and trimming, while V, J and clone size come from that table. The sample lists about 190,000 clones; approximately 79% were seen once. V gene TRBV19 combines with J gene TRBJ1-1; 8 positions match TRBD1. This sequence originates from a man aged 25 to 40 with active or convalescent COVID-19. Material: peripheral blood. The CDR3 here is CATTGRGRGTEAFF. The CDR3, as DNA: TGTGCCACTACCGGCAGGGGGCGGGGAACTGAAGCTTTCTTT.